This T cell receptor beta chain was obtained from a study of siplizumab effects on memory and regulatory T cells. Here immunoSEQ multiplex PCR was the method, and the copy in TCRdb shows in-frame clones only, minus some. The table lists just over 60,000 clones, 70% to 80% of them singletons, with less than 0.55% in the top ten. This clone appeared a few times. Germline-derived CDR1 and CDR2 are SGHDT and YYEEEE. The V gene end was trimmed by 4 bases and the J gene end by 8 bases; junction bases not matched to a gene: 14. The CDR3 sequence is 15 residues long. The chain couples TRBV5-6 to TRBJ1-2; TRBD1 matches at 7 bases. Sequenced sample: memory CD4+ T cells sorted from blood. The clonotype comes from a human donor in good health. CDR3 coding DNA: TGTGCCAGCAGCCCCATGGGAGGGGGCCTCGGGGGCTACACCTTC. Translation: CASSPMGGGLGGYTF.